This record covers a single TCR beta chain. Its cognate antigen is unknown. The CDR3 is 17 amino acids. In germline, CDR1 is SGHAT, CDR2 FQNNGV. Trimming cost V 5 bases and J 3 bases; bases outside gene matches: 11. This entry is derived from a study of OX40 agonist ivuxolimab in advanced cancers. Study as a whole: At 0.01 to 10 mg/kg, ivuxolimab was administered intravenously to patients every 2 weeks. General study points: Both blood CD4+ and CD8+ T cells showed clonal growth by week 6 at 0.1 to 3.0 mg/kg.

Only in-frame clones appear in the TCRdb table, and some are missing; sequencing was by immunoSEQ multiplex PCR. Here the sample spans tens of thousands of clones, about 88% being singletons. The chain employs TRBV11-2 and TRBJ2-7; 12 positions match TRBD1. The material was CD4+ or CD8+ T cells sorted from blood, obtained in a trial of the OX40 agonist ivuxolimab. This sequence was found in an adult with an advanced solid tumor such as melanoma, head and neck, liver or kidney cancer. The CDR3 protein is CASSTHRDRGRVYEQYF. The CDR3, as DNA: TGTGCCAGCAGCACCCACCGGGACAGGGGGCGCGTCTACGAGCAGTACTTC.